The 13 T cell receptor beta chains reported below all come from one sample, sequenced in a study of neurological immune-mediated disorders. Using its own MiXCR run on the 5' RACE reads, TCRdb lists one record per CDR3 protein. Counted here are 20,000 or so distinct CDR3 sequences, 2.6% occurring once; the ten biggest clones make up 5.5%. Sequencing was performed on PBMCs. The receptors shown here come from a woman between 18 and 29 years old with multiple sclerosis.

This clonotype was detected many times. The V and J genes are TRBV15 and TRBJ1-2; no firm D call. V was trimmed by 2 bases and J by 1 base, leaving 5 bases between them. Germline CDR1 reads LNHNV; CDR2 reads YYDKDF (reference sequence). This CDR3 is 13 amino acids long. CDR3 sequence (DNA): TGTGCCACCAGCAGATCATTTAACTATGGCTACACCTTC. It encodes CATSRSFNYGYTF.

Ten or more counts support this clonotype. This chain joins TRBV7-8 and TRBJ2-7; D is possibly TRBD1 (7 bases). Trimming removed 1 base from V and 5 bases from J, with 15 bases in between. Germline V gene sequence: CDR1 SGHVS, CDR2 FQNEAQ. The CDR3 runs 15 residues. The CDR3 loop is CASSLEVRDSHEQYF. The CDR3 bases are TGTGCCAGCAGCTTAGAGGTGCGGGACAGTCACGAGCAGTACTTC. The full variable domain, in which reference TRBV7-8 and TRBJ2-7 provide the parts outside the CDR3, is GAGVSQSPRYKVAKRGQDVALRCDPISGHVSLFWYQQALGQGPEFLTYFQNEAQLDKSGLPSDRFFAERPEGSVSTLKIQRTQQEDSAVYLCASSLEVRDSHEQYFGPGTRLTVT.

The sample holds many counts of this clonotype. Because the CDR3 is missing its conserved closing phenylalanine or tryptophan, this is likely a read error. The chain employs TRBV28 and TRBJ2-4; D not certain. The V gene lost 3 bases and the J gene lost 0 bases, with 6 bases spanning the gap. Germline assignment: CDR1 MDHEN and CDR2 SYDVKM. This CDR3 contains 14 residues. CDR3 region: CASSFWEAKNIQYN. The CDR3 region has the DNA TGTGCCAGCAGTTTCTGGGAAGCCAAAAACATTCAGTACAAC.

This clonotype is termed medium-sized (0.01 to 0.1%). The CDR3 reads CSARPYTGKGYTF. Here the CDR3 DNA reads TGCAGTGCTAGACCATATACAGGGAAAGGCTACACCTTC. This sequence joins TRBV20-1 and TRBJ1-2, with TRBD1 as a possible D gene (6 bases). Germline CDR1 is DFQATT and CDR2 is SNEGSKA (reference sequence). CDR3 length equals 13 residues. V was pared by 2 bases and J by 8 bases, with 15 bases between.

This clonotype was counted many times. The chain carries TRBV20-1 and TRBJ2-5, with D perhaps matching TRBD1 or TRBD2 (6 bases each). Between the trimmed V and J ends, which lost 0 bases and 5 bases, there was a span of 10 bases. The CDR3 spans 13 residues. Germline lookup yields CDR1 DFQATT and CDR2 SNEGSKA (reference sequence). CDR3 amino acids: CSARDGGSETQYF. Here the CDR3 DNA reads TGCAGTGCTAGAGACGGGGGCTCGGAGACCCAGTACTTC.

This clonotype was detected ten times or more. V and J are TRBV5-1 and TRBJ2-7; D call uncertain. Per the germline V gene, CDR1 is SGHRS and CDR2 is YFSETQ. Trimming stripped 5 bases from V and 3 bases from J, with 12 bases between. The CDR3 length is 13 residues. CDR3 nucleotides: TGCGCCAGCAGTCCCTCCACCGGCTACGAGCAGTACTTC. Its protein product is CASSPSTGYEQYF.

In its sample, this clonotype is medium-sized. A much bigger clone sits one base away, suggesting this may be a read error. The chain couples TRBV5-1 to TRBJ2-7, with D unclear. Deletions cut 3 bases from V and 1 base from J, with 8 bases between. The germline V gene has CDR1 SGHRS and CDR2 YFSETQ. This CDR3 comprises 13 residues. The CDR3 DNA reads as TGCGCCAGCAGCTGGGAAAAATCCTACGAGCAGTACTTC. It encodes CASSWEKSYEQYF.

At least ten counts were recorded for this clonotype. The V gene is TRBV12-3 or TRBV12-4, the J gene TRBJ1-1, with 11 bases identical to TRBD1. After removal of 7 bases from V and 6 bases from J, the junction contained 7 bases not matched to a gene. The length of the CDR3 is 14 residues. CDR3 in DNA: TGTGCCAGCACCAGAGGGGGACAGGGGGCTGAAGCTTTCTTT. This sequence encodes CASTRGGQGAEAFF.

The chain is built from TRBV20-1 and TRBJ2-3; D is unresolved. CDR3 length equals 14 residues. Germline V gene sequence: CDR1 DFQATT, CDR2 SNEGSKA (reference sequence). The V and J ends lost 5 bases and 0 bases respectively, with 12 bases between them. The CDR3 region has the DNA TGCAGTGCTCCCCGGTGGGGAAGCACAGATACGCAGTATTTT. Protein sequence: CSAPRWGSTDTQYF.

This clonotype was detected many times. The chain combines TRBV20-1 with TRBJ2-1, with TRBD2 matching over 10 bases. This CDR3 is built from 17 residues. V gave up 0 bases and J gave up 9 bases; unmatched junction bases: 14. Germline V gene data show CDR1 as DFQATT and CDR2 as SNEGSKA (reference sequence). This chain's CDR3 is CSARDSRSLAGVREQFF. CDR3 bases: TGCAGTGCTAGAGATTCAAGGAGTCTAGCGGGAGTACGTGAGCAGTTCTTC.

In its sample, this clonotype was seen many times. A single base separates this from a much larger clone, so it may be a read error. The rearrangement links TRBV29-1 to TRBJ1-1; TRBD1 aligns across 7 bases. The length of the CDR3 is 14 residues. Germline V gene sequence: CDR1 SQVTM, CDR2 ANQGSEA. J gave up 3 bases and V 1 base, and 5 bases lay outside the gene matches. CDR3 bases: TGCAGCGTTGAAGGCAGGGGGAAGGACACTGAAGCTTTCTTT. It codes for CSVEGRGKDTEAFF.

The rearrangement joins TRBV7-9 to TRBJ2-1; 13 nucleotides agree with TRBD2. Germline assignment: CDR1 SEHNR and CDR2 FQNEAQ (reference sequence). Trimming cost V 0 bases and J 5 bases; bases outside gene matches: 1. The CDR3 has 16 amino acids. DNA of the CDR3: TGTGCCAGCAGCTTAGCGGGACTAGCGGGGAACAATGAGCAGTTCTTC. This gives the protein CASSLAGLAGNNEQFF.

This clonotype was recorded a few times. V gene TRBV4-3 combines with J gene TRBJ2-5, with 10 bases fitting TRBD2. V was pared by 3 bases and J by 5 bases, with 3 bases of the junction left unmatched. CDR1 is LGHNA and CDR2 is YSLEER in the germline V gene. CDR3 size: 14 residues. CDR3 DNA: TGCGCCAGCAGCCAGGGACTAGCGAGGGAGACCCAGTACTTC. Translating it yields CASSQGLARETQYF.